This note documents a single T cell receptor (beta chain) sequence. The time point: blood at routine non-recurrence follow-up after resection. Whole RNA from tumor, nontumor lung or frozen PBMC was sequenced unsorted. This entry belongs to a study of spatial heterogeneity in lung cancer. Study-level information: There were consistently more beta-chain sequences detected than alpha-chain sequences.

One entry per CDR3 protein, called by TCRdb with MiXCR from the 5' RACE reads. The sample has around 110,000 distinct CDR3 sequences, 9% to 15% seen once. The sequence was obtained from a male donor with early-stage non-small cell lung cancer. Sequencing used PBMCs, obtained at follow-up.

The CDR3 sequence is CASRPGAWRSPLHF. In DNA form, the CDR3 reads TGTGCCAGCAGACCCGGGGCATGGAGATCACCCCTCCACTTT. The gene calls are TRBV7-2 and TRBJ1-6; D perhaps matches TRBD1 (5 bases). This CDR3 region has 14 residues. Trimming left V 6 bases short and J 10 bases short, with 16 bases between. Germline V gene sequence: CDR1 SGHTA, CDR2 FQGNSA.